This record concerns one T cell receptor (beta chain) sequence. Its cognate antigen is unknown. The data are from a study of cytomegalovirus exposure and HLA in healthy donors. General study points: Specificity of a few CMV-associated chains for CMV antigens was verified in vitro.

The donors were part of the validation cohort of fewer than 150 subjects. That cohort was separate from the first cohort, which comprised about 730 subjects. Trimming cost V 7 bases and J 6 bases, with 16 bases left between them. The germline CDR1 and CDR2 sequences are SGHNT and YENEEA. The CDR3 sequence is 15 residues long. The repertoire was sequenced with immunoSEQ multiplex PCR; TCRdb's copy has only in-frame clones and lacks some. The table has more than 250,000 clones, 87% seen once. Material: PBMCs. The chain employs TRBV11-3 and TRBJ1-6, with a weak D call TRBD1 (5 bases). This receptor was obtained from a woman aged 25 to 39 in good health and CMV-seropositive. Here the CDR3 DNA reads TGTGCCAGCACCCCCCCAGGGTCGGGTAATTCACCCCTCCACTTT. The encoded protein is CASTPPGSGNSPLHF.